The 24 T cell receptor beta chains in this list originate from one sample, sequenced in a study of PD-1 blockade in classical Hodgkin lymphoma. After autologous stem cell transplantation all patients relapsed, and prior brentuximab vedotin exposure differed between cohorts. Only in-frame clones appear in the TCRdb table, and some are missing; sequencing was by immunoSEQ multiplex PCR. The data hold about 98,000 clones, with approximately 92% observed a single time. The sequencing here drew on peripheral blood mononuclear cells (PBMCs), taken at baseline. These receptors all stem from a human donor with classical Hodgkin lymphoma.

This chain uses TRBV4-1 with TRBJ1-1; no definite D call. CDR1 and CDR2 from the germline V gene are MGHRA and YSYEKL. Trimming stripped 4 bases from V and 1 base from J, with 13 bases between. This CDR3 has 15 amino acids. The CDR3 sequence: CASSRRDPRNTEAFF. The CDR3 DNA reads as TGCGCCAGCAGCCGCCGGGATCCCAGGAACACTGAAGCTTTCTTT.

CDR3 nucleotides: TGTGCCAGCAGCTCCGGAATCGGGGAGCTGTTTTTT. Translation: CASSSGIGELFF. This chain uses TRBV5-4 with TRBJ2-2; D ambiguous. This CDR3 is 12 amino acids long. Per germline, CDR1 SGHNT and CDR2 YYREEE (reference sequence). V lost 3 bases to trimming and J lost 7 bases, with 7 bases between them.

This chain connects TRBV19 to TRBJ1-5, with D possibly being TRBD1 (6 bases). CDR3 length: 14 residues. The V end was cut by 6 bases, the J end by 3 bases, with 12 bases between. Germline CDR1 and CDR2: LNHDA and SQIVND (reference sequence). The CDR3 nucleotides are TGTGCCAGTAGATACCAGGGGAACAATCAGCCCCAGCATTTT. This translates into CASRYQGNNQPQHF.

This clone showed up just once. This chain uses TRBV19 with TRBJ1-2; the D gene is possibly TRBD1 (5 bases). The CDR3 extends over 13 amino acids. Trimming stripped 5 bases from V and 7 bases from J, with 14 bases between. Germline CDR1 reads LNHDA; CDR2 reads SQIVND (reference sequence). CDR3 in DNA: TGTGCCAGTAGTGAGGGACCGAGGGGTGGCTACACCTTC. Encoded protein: CASSEGPRGGYTF.

The chain couples TRBV7-2 to TRBJ2-3; weak D call: TRBD1 (5 bases). V lost 0 bases and J lost 3, with 13 bases in between. The CDR3 has 16 amino acids. CDR1 is SGHTA and CDR2 is FQGNSA in the germline V gene. The CDR3: CASSLALRGITDTQYF. The CDR3 nucleotides read TGTGCCAGCAGCTTAGCCCTAAGGGGAATAACAGATACGCAGTATTTT.

The genes are TRBV19 and TRBJ1-5; no firm D call. With 8 bases removed from V and 0 bases from J, the gap between germline ends came to 11 bases. Germline loops: CDR1 LNHDA, CDR2 SQIVND (reference sequence). The CDR3 length is 14 residues. The CDR3 DNA is TGTGCCAGTCTAGACCGTATTAGCAATCAGCCCCAGCATTTT. It codes for CASLDRISNQPQHF. Complete variable domain (other parts from reference TRBV19 and TRBJ1-5): DGGITQSPKYLFRKEGQNVTLSCEQNLNHDAMYWYRQDPGQGLRLIYYSQIVNDFQKGDIAEGYSVSREKKESFPLTVTSAQKNPTAFYLCASLDRISNQPQHFGDGTRLSIL.

This clone came up once. The rearrangement joins TRBV7-6 to TRBJ2-2; the D is unclear. Trimming shortened V by 4 bases and J by 4 bases, and 10 bases separated the two germline ends. The V gene's germline CDR1 is SGHVS and CDR2 FNYEAQ. This CDR3 spans 14 amino acids. CDR3 protein: CASSSGRSTGELFF. CDR3 nucleotides: TGTGCCAGCAGCTCCGGTAGAAGCACCGGGGAGCTGTTTTTT.

This clone is a singleton in its sample. V usage is TRBV4-1 and J usage is TRBJ2-5; D tentatively reads TRBD1 or TRBD2 (6 bases each). Germline V gene lookup returns CDR1 MGHRA and CDR2 YSYEKL. V was trimmed by 3 bases and J by 4 bases, leaving 18 bases between them. The CDR3 totals 16 residues. This CDR3 is CASSHLSGGRGETQYF. The CDR3, as DNA: TGCGCCAGCAGCCATCTTAGCGGCGGCAGGGGAGAGACCCAGTACTTC.

This clone was recorded once. The J gene is TRBJ2-7, the V gene TRBV9; D is possibly TRBD1 (5 bases). Trimming removed 3 bases from V and 4 bases from J, with 20 bases in between. CDR1 SGDLS and CDR2 YYNGEE come from the germline V gene. The CDR3 covers 16 residues. The CDR3 sequence: CASSGLSSTGHYEQYF. CDR3 bases: TGTGCCAGCAGCGGCCTCTCAAGTACAGGCCATTACGAGCAGTACTTC.

The chain is built from TRBV29-1 and TRBJ2-7; D is possibly TRBD1 (6 bases). V dropped 4 bases and J dropped 3 bases, with 7 bases sitting between them. The CDR3 is 11 residues long. Germline CDR1 is SQVTM and CDR2 is ANQGSEA. Written as DNA, the CDR3 is TGCAGCGTTGCCAGGGGCTACGAGCAGTACTTC. It translates to CSVARGYEQYF.

This clone was observed once. The chain has TRBV6-6 and TRBJ2-5, with D possibly TRBD1 on 5 matching bases. Germline CDR1 reads MNHNY; CDR2 reads SVGAGI (reference sequence). With 1 base removed from V and 3 bases from J, the gap between germline ends came to 15 bases. The CDR3 runs to 16 residues. The chain's CDR3 is CASSYFSSGAEETQYF. The CDR3 DNA follows: TGTGCCAGCAGTTACTTTTCGAGTGGGGCCGAAGAGACCCAGTACTTC.

V is TRBV6-6 and J is TRBJ2-2; D call uncertain. Germline V CDR1 and CDR2: MNHNY, SVGAGI (reference sequence). V was cut by 4 bases and J by 1 base, with 4 bases left in between. The CDR3 contains 13 residues. The chain's CDR3 is CASSSENTGELFF. The CDR3 DNA is TGTGCCAGCAGTTCGGAGAACACCGGGGAGCTGTTTTTT.

The rearrangement links TRBV6-5 to TRBJ2-7; tentative D call: TRBD2 (6 bases). This CDR3 is built from 14 residues. V was clipped by 8 bases and J by 3 bases, with 17 bases between them. Germline-derived CDR1 and CDR2 are MNHEY and SVGAGI. The CDR3 protein is CASGGGGAVYEQYF. The CDR3 DNA is TGTGCCAGCGGGGGAGGTGGGGCGGTCTACGAGCAGTACTTC.

This chain connects TRBV7-9 to TRBJ2-3; D tentatively fits TRBD1 or TRBD2 (5 bases each). The CDR3 covers 15 residues. Trimming shortened V by 5 bases and J by 3 bases, and 15 bases separated the two germline ends. Germline CDR1 and CDR2: SEHNR and FQNEAQ (reference sequence). Here the CDR3 DNA reads TGTGCCAGCAGCGAGGGAAGGGGTCGGACAGATACGCAGTATTTT. Amino acid sequence: CASSEGRGRTDTQYF.

This chain links TRBV15 with TRBJ2-7; 11 bases fit TRBD2. CDR1 is LNHNV and CDR2 is YYDKDF in the germline V gene (reference sequence). The ends lost 1 base at V and 5 bases at J; junction bases unmatched: 4. The CDR3 totals 15 residues. CDR3 sequence: CATSRVPLAGDEQYF. The CDR3 DNA reads as TGTGCCACCAGCAGAGTCCCACTAGCGGGAGACGAGCAGTACTTC.

The chain carries TRBV5-4 and TRBJ1-3; no clear D gene. Germline CDR1 and CDR2: SGHNT and YYREEE (reference sequence). CDR3 length: 15 amino acids. The V gene lost 5 bases and the J gene lost 4 bases, with 16 bases spanning the gap. CDR3 protein: CASSSHDLGGNTIYF. The CDR3 DNA follows: TGTGCCAGCAGTTCGCACGACCTCGGGGGAAACACCATATATTTT.

V usage is TRBV5-1 and J usage is TRBJ2-4; D is possibly TRBD1 (5 bases). V lost 0 bases and J 8 bases, leaving 12 bases between the germline ends. This CDR3 contains 14 residues. CDR1 is SGHRS and CDR2 is YFSETQ in the germline V gene. Here the CDR3 reads CASSLAQGRYIQYF. The DNA for the CDR3 is TGCGCCAGCAGCTTGGCGCAGGGAAGATACATTCAGTACTTC.

This chain links TRBV27 with TRBJ2-2, with no clear D. This CDR3 is built from 12 residues. CDR1 and CDR2 from the germline V gene are MNHEY and SMNVEV (reference sequence). V was trimmed by 2 bases and J by 7 bases, leaving 5 bases between them. The CDR3 sequence: CASSLGGGELFF. CDR3 sequence (DNA): TGTGCCAGCAGTTTAGGTGGCGGGGAGCTGTTTTTT.

The chain recombines TRBV5-1 with TRBJ1-1, with a tentative D call TRBD1 (5 bases). V lost 0 bases, J lost 5 bases, and 11 bases lay in between. The germline CDR1 and CDR2 sequences are SGHRS and YFSETQ. CDR3 length equals 14 residues. The CDR3 loop is CASSLASGRTEAFF. In DNA, the CDR3 is TGCGCCAGCAGCTTGGCCTCGGGGCGGACTGAAGCTTTCTTT.

The chain uses TRBV11-2 and TRBJ1-1, with D hard to call. From germline, CDR1 is SGHAT and CDR2 FQNNGV. This CDR3 contains 15 residues. Trimming took off 0 bases at V and 1 base at J, with 9 bases between the two ends. The chain's CDR3 is CASSLDGLGNTEAFF. The CDR3 DNA is TGTGCCAGCAGCTTAGACGGATTAGGGAACACTGAAGCTTTCTTT.

The CDR3 loop reads CAIIREGSQPQAFF. In DNA, the CDR3 is TGTGCCATCATAAGGGAGGGCAGCCAGCCACAAGCTTTCTTT. The rearrangement uses TRBV10-3 and TRBJ1-1; no definite D call. Germline loops: CDR1 ENHRY, CDR2 SYGVKD. Trimming stripped 7 bases from V and 9 bases from J, with 21 bases between. There are 14 residues in the CDR3.

This rearrangement joins TRBV7-9 to TRBJ2-7, with 8 bases lining up with TRBD2. V lost 5 bases, J lost 3 bases, and 6 bases stayed unmatched. Germline V gene data show CDR1 as SEHNR and CDR2 as FQNEAQ (reference sequence). The CDR3 sequence is 14 residues long. The CDR3 coding sequence is TGTGCCAGCAGCCGCCTAGCGGGTTACTACGAGCAGTACTTC. This sequence encodes CASSRLAGYYEQYF.

This chain joins TRBV11-2 and TRBJ1-2, with D perhaps TRBD1 (6 bases). Trimming left V 6 bases short and J 6 bases short, with 14 bases between. CDR3 length: 13 amino acids. Germline CDR1 and CDR2: SGHAT and FQNNGV. CDR3 protein: CASRSTGGDGYTF. The CDR3 coding sequence is TGTGCCAGCAGGTCGACAGGAGGAGATGGCTACACCTTC.

V gene TRBV19 combines with J gene TRBJ2-5; 7 nucleotides line up with TRBD1. The CDR3 runs 15 residues. Trimming removed 2 bases from V and 5 bases from J; junction bases left unmatched: 8. Germline V gene lookup returns CDR1 LNHDA and CDR2 SQIVND (reference sequence). The CDR3 region has the DNA TGTGCCAGTAGTATACGACAGGGATCGCATGAGACCCAGTACTTC. Protein product: CASSIRQGSHETQYF.